This T cell receptor (beta chain) was sequenced during a study of T cells after yellow fever vaccination. Each CDR3 protein gets one entry after TCRdb re-called the 5' RACE reads with MiXCR. The sample comprises fewer than 350,000 distinct CDR3 sequences, around 4.3% of which are singletons, and approximately 19% rests with the top ten. At least ten counts were recorded for this clonotype. This CDR3 region has 14 residues. Germline CDR1 and CDR2: SGHRS and YFSETQ. V gave up 0 bases and J gave up 6 bases, with 12 bases separating them. The chain employs TRBV5-1 and TRBJ1-1; D remains unclear. Specimen: PBMCs, collected 15 days after the yellow fever booster vaccination. The sequence derives from a man between 18 and 29 years old who received the YFV17D yellow fever vaccine. The CDR3 is CASSLDRGNAEAFF. DNA for the CDR3: TGCGCCAGCAGCTTGGATCGGGGAAATGCTGAAGCTTTCTTT. Drawing the rest from reference TRBV5-1 and TRBJ1-1, the complete variable domain is KAGVTQTPRYLIKTRGQQVTLSCSPISGHRSVSWYQQTPGQGLQFLFEYFSETQRNKGNFPGRFSGRQFSNSRSEMNVSTLELGDSALYLCASSLDRGNAEAFFGQGTRLTVV.